This TCR beta chain was sequenced for a study of Ad26.COV2.S vaccination and SARS-CoV-2 variants. Overall study: Each vaccinee took Ad26.COV2.S intramuscularly, once or twice 56 days apart. General study results and limits: Placebo recipients had lower spike-specific TCR breadth than vaccine recipients.

Trimming at V came to 1 base and at J to 8 bases, leaving 10 bases not matched to a gene. The CDR3 has 16 amino acids. The germline V gene encodes CDR1 SGHTA and CDR2 FQGNSA. Points on this clone: Its antigen is still unknown.

Sample treatment: 15 to 20 received Ad26.COV2.S at low or high dose, single or two shots; about 5 received placebo; per-sample allocation not given. On day 63 after the first injection, vaccine and placebo recipients gave samples. The assay was immunoSEQ multiplex PCR, and TCRdb's table has in-frame clones only and misses some. The sample consists of 300,000 to 350,000 clones, roughly 90% of them appearing once. The sequence came from a person between 18 and 59 years old who received the Ad26.COV2.S COVID-19 vaccine or a placebo. The V call is TRBV7-2, the J call TRBJ1-4; the match to TRBD1 covers 7 bases. The specimen comprised peripheral blood, sampled in a trial of Ad26.COV2.S vaccine versus placebo. The CDR3 protein is CASSLGDRVPWEKLFF. In DNA form, the CDR3 reads TGTGCCAGCAGCTTAGGAGACAGGGTACCTTGGGAAAAACTGTTTTTT.